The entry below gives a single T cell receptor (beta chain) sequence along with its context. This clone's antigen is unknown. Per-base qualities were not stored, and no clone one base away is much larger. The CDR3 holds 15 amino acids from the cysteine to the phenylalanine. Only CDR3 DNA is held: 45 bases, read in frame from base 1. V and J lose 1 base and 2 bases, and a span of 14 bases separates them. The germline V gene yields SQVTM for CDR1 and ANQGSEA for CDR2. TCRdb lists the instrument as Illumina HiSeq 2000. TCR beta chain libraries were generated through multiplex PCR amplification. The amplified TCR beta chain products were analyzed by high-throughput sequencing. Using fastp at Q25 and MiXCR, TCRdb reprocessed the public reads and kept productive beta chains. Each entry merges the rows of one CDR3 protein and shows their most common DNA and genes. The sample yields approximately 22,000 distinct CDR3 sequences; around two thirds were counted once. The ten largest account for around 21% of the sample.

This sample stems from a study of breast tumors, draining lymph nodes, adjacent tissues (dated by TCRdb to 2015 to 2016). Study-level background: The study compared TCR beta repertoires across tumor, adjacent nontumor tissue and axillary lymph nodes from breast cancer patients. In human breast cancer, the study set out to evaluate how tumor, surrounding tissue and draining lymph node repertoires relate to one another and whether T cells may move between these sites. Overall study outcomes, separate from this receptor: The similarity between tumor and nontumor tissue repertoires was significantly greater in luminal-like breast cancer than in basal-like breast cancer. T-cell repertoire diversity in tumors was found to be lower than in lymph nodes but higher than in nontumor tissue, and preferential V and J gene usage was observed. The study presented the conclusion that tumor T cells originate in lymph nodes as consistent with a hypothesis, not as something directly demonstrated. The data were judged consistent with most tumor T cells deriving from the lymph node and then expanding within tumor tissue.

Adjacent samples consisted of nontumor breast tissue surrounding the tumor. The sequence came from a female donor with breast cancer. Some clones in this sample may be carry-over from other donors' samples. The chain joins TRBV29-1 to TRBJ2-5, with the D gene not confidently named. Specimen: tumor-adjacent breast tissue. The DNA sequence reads TGCAGCGTTGAAGGTCGGCCCCCCGATCAAGAGACCCAGTACTTC. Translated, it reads CSVEGRPPDQETQYF.